The sequence of this T cell receptor beta chain was determined in a study of T cells in Graves' hyperthyroidism and ophthalmopathy. This clonotype was recorded many times. This CDR3 has 14 amino acids. Germline-derived CDR1 and CDR2 are MDHEN and SYDVKM. V lost 6 bases to trimming and J lost 2 bases; unmatched junction nucleotides: 6. What was amplified from RNA transcripts were TCR beta CDR3 regions. The study used the HTBI primer set for a first-round RT-PCR of the TCR CDR3. TCRdb used MiXCR to reprocess the multiplex PCR reads, holding one entry per CDR3 protein. This sample has 600,000 or so distinct CDR3 sequences, with about 14% found just once. Uncontrolled infection, other autoimmune disease, pregnancy and lactation each barred patients from inclusion.

The TCR was taken from a woman aged 50 to 60 with Graves' ophthalmopathy. The material sequenced was blood. This chain connects TRBV28 to TRBJ1-2; 7 nucleotides align to TRBD1. The DNA of the CDR3 is TGTGCCAGCAGAAACCGGGACAGAAACTATGGCTACACCTTC. It encodes CASRNRDRNYGYTF.